The rows below give T cell receptor beta chains drawn from one sample of a study of T cell changes during pregnancy in multiple sclerosis. Produced via immunoSEQ multiplex PCR; TCRdb's table is partial and in-frame only. The sample yields about 36,000 clones, approximately 90% seen once. This specimen consisted of CD4+ T cells from peripheral blood mononuclear cells, obtained in the first trimester of pregnancy. These TCRs come from a female donor with multiple sclerosis, enrolled in a pregnancy study. Each CDR3 is given with its conserved first and last residue. The order of the fields is V gene, CDR3 protein.

V: TRBV28
CDR3: CASGRTGGPNQPQHF

V: TRBV28
CDR3: CASSLWSGLGGGNQPQHF

V: TRBV28
CDR3: CASSLRQAKQYF

V: TRBV28
CDR3: CASSPATSGTDNEQFF

V: TRBV29-1
CDR3: CSVDGRGRGTDTQYF

V: TRBV9
CDR3: CASSARGLAGRHEQFF

V: TRBV18
CDR3: CASSPTLAGSGGSTDTQYF

V: TRBV29-1
CDR3: CSVEEWTGGSSAFF

V: TRBV5-4
CDR3: CASSLGGDTEAFF

V: TRBV15
CDR3: CATSKERGYYEQYF

V: TRBV5-4
CDR3: CASRFGQGDTEAFF

V: TRBV19
CDR3: CASSPGPYSTDTQYF

V: TRBV2
CDR3: CASSPRTGGQPQHF

V: TRBV30
CDR3: CAWRGGANVNTEAFF

V: TRBV2
CDR3: CASNWRGGRDEQFF

V: TRBV28
CDR3: CASTTASEIYGYTF

V: TRBV10-2
CDR3: CASVAVSNQPQHF

V: TRBV19
CDR3: CASSMRNRGHGYTF

V: TRBV7-2
CDR3: CASSLEGGEFQPQHF

V: TRBV11-3
CDR3: CASSVGLAGGNNEQFF

V: TRBV7-2
CDR3: CASSLAALRQGNNEQFF

V: TRBV27
CDR3: CASSRRGGGTYEQYF

V: TRBV30
CDR3: CAWSPTGGPGNQPQHF

V: TRBV19
CDR3: CASSMGRGQPQHF

V: TRBV19
CDR3: CASRRLDRAEGYTF

V: TRBV11-3
CDR3: CASSLDGQGSGEQFF

V: TRBV12-5
CDR3: CASGFSTGSYGYTF

V: TRBV6-1
CDR3: CASRGVIANQPQHF

V: TRBV25-1
CDR3: CASSDLRGPGEKLFF

V: TRBV6-5
CDR3: CASSRDSYNQPQHF

V: TRBV10-3
CDR3: CAISDRASTDTQYF

V: TRBV21-1
CDR3: CASSIRQGTNEKLFF

V: TRBV30
CDR3: CALDRVNTEAFF

V: TRBV6-5
CDR3: CASRLTMTSYEQYF

V: TRBV19
CDR3: CASRFGDAAFF

V: TRBV28
CDR3: CASSLFSGSGYEQYF

V: TRBV27
CDR3: CASSLGLAGLTDTQYF

V: TRBV30
CDR3: CAWRGNYGYTF

V: TRBV6-5
CDR3: CASSYGTGANEQYF

V: TRBV7-2
CDR3: CASSSRGTSGPYEQYF

V: TRBV30
CDR3: CAWSSDIGDEKLFF

V: TRBV4-2
CDR3: CASSQAGTSGSGRYEQYF

V: TRBV30
CDR3: CAMTGYSNQPQHF

V: TRBV7-8
CDR3: CASSLDPVQPQHF